Below, 25 T cell receptor beta chains from the same sample are listed, as sequenced in a study of T cell clonality in common variable immunodeficiency. Libraries were prepared by immunoSEQ multiplex PCR; TCRdb keeps only in-frame clonotypes and omits some of them. The repertoire consists of tens of thousands of clones, none detected only once. Sequencing used peripheral blood mononuclear cells. The receptors come from a person aged 18-70 years in good health.

This clone was detected many times. The CDR3 goes on 3 residues after the read ends, and that part is filled in from the germline J gene. The chain employs TRBV6-1 and TRBJ1-5; D is possibly TRBD1 (6 bases). The CDR3 extends over 14 amino acids. CDR1 and CDR2 from the germline V gene are MNHNS and SASEGT. V lost 4 bases, J lost 4 bases, and 11 bases lay in between. CDR3: CASSGYRENQPQHF. Incomplete CDR3 DNA: TGTGCCAGCAGTGGGTACAGGGAGAATCAGCCC.

This clone came up many times. The CDR3 end lies 3 residues beyond the end of the read and is filled in from the germline J gene. The V and J genes are TRBV4-1 and TRBJ2-4, with D unresolved. Germline V gene sequence: CDR1 MGHRA, CDR2 YSYEKL. Trimming took off 3 bases at V and 4 bases at J, with 13 bases between the two ends. CDR3 length: 15 amino acids. CDR3 loop: CASSQQTSNKNIQYF. CDR3 DNA, as far as it was read: TGCGCCAGCAGCCAGCAAACAAGTAATAAAAACATT.

This clone was observed many times. With the read ending 3 residues before the CDR3 end, the germline J gene is used to fill in that end. V usage is TRBV7-2 and J usage is TRBJ2-2; 12 bases map to TRBD2. Germline lookup yields CDR1 SGHTA and CDR2 FQGNSA. With V trimmed by 5 bases and J by 8 bases, 3 bases remained unmatched. There are 14 residues in the CDR3. The chain's CDR3 is CASSRTSGKGELFF. CDR3 DNA, as far as it was read: TGTGCCAGCAGCCGGACTAGCGGGAAGGGGGAG.

This clone was observed many times. The missing CDR3 end, 3 residues past where the read stops, is filled in from the germline J gene. The J gene is TRBJ1-1, the V gene TRBV28; 8 bases are a match to TRBD1. The V and J ends lost 9 bases and 5 bases, in that order; junction bases with no gene match: 11. The CDR3 totals 14 residues. The V gene's germline CDR1 is MDHEN and CDR2 SYDVKM. The part of the CDR3 DNA that was read is TGTGCCAGTCAGACAGGGGCGGCGAGGACTGAA. Protein product: CASQTGAARTE. Given in full, the CDR3 is CASQTGAARTEAFF.

This clone was observed many times. From the germline J gene comes the end of the CDR3, since the read stops 3 residues before it. V and J are TRBV19 and TRBJ2-5; the D gene is possibly TRBD1 (6 bases). The V and J ends lost 6 bases and 4 bases respectively, with 15 bases between them. The CDR3 has 14 residues. CDR1 LNHDA and CDR2 SQIVND come from the germline V gene (reference sequence). CDR3: CASSNDRLAETQYF. The part of the CDR3 DNA that was read is TGTGCCAGTAGCAACGACAGGTTGGCAGAGACC.

This clone was seen a few times. With the read ending 3 residues before the CDR3 end, the germline J gene is used to fill in that end. The V and J genes are TRBV13 and TRBJ2-1; 10 bases line up with TRBD2. CDR1 PRHDT and CDR2 FYEKMQ come from the germline V gene (reference sequence). The CDR3 is made up of 16 amino acids. V dropped 5 bases and J dropped 3; count of bases not matched to a gene: 7. The chain's CDR3 is CASSPERGGVYNEQFF. CDR3 DNA, as far as it was read: TGTGCCAGCAGCCCAGAGCGGGGGGGTGTCTACAATGAG.

This clone was counted at least ten times. The read is 3 residues too short to cover the CDR3 end, so that end is filled in from the germline J gene. V gene TRBV11-2 combines with J gene TRBJ1-4; D is unresolved. The CDR3 covers 15 residues. Germline V gene data show CDR1 as SGHAT and CDR2 as FQNNGV. Trimming cost V 5 bases and J 2 bases, with 12 bases left between them. Partial CDR3 DNA: TGTGCCAGCAGCCCCAGGCCGGCGACTAATGAAAAA. The encoded protein is CASSPRPATNEK. The CDR3 reads in full as CASSPRPATNEKLFF.

This clone is categorized as medium-sized. CDR3 bases read: TGCGCCAGCAGCCTAGAGGGACAGCACTATGGC. As protein: CASSLEGQHYG. The entire CDR3 protein reads CASSLEGQHYGYTF. The rearrangement links TRBV4-1 to TRBJ1-2; 7 bases fit TRBD1. Read coverage stops 3 residues before the CDR3 terminus; the germline J gene supplies the remainder. The V gene's germline CDR1 is MGHRA and CDR2 YSYEKL. V lost 4 bases, J lost 3 bases, and 5 bases stayed unmatched. This CDR3 comprises 14 residues.

This clone appeared many times. The CDR3 end lies 3 residues beyond the end of the read and is filled in from the germline J gene. V is TRBV4-1 and J is TRBJ1-2; D possibly corresponds to TRBD1 (6 bases). The germline gives CDR1 MGHRA, CDR2 YSYEKL. There are 15 residues in the CDR3. The germline V and J ends were trimmed by 0 bases and 0 bases, with 8 bases remaining between them. CDR3 residues: CASSQEDRANYGYTF. CDR3 bases read: TGCGCCAGCAGCCAAGAGGACAGAGCTAACTATGGC.

This clone was picked up many times. From the germline J gene comes the end of the CDR3, since the read stops 3 residues before it. This sequence joins TRBV7-8 and TRBJ1-1; D is unresolved. Germline values: CDR1 SGHVS, CDR2 FQNEAQ. V lost 1 base and J 0 bases, leaving 9 bases between the germline ends. CDR3 size: 15 residues. The CDR3 region is CASSLVNTMNTEAFF. The sequenced CDR3 bases are TGTGCCAGCAGCTTAGTGAACACTATGAACACTGAA.

This clone has a count of ten or more. The read stops 3 residues short of the end of the CDR3; the missing end is completed from the germline J gene. The J gene is TRBJ2-2, the V gene TRBV5-1; 8 nucleotides match TRBD1. The germline V gene encodes CDR1 SGHRS and CDR2 YFSETQ. This CDR3 region has 14 residues. V shed 7 bases and J 4 bases; nucleotides not matched to a gene: 6. The chain's CDR3 is CASYPTGATGELFF. The sequenced CDR3 bases are TGCGCCAGCTACCCGACAGGGGCCACCGGGGAG.

This clone was counted ten times or more. The read ends 3 residues shy of where the CDR3 ends; the end is completed using the germline J gene. This sequence joins TRBV4-1 and TRBJ2-3; 14 nucleotides match TRBD2. Trimming took 4 bases from V and 4 from J; bases not matched to a gene: 4. Per germline, CDR1 MGHRA and CDR2 YSYEKL. The CDR3 consists of 16 residues. CDR3 DNA, as far as it was read: TGCGCCAGCAGCCCTGGGACTAGCGGGAGCTCAGATACG. Its protein is CASSPGTSGSSDT. The entire CDR3 sequence reads CASSPGTSGSSDTQYF.

Points on this clone: The read gets to within 3 residues of the CDR3 end, and the germline J gene fills in the rest. This sequence joins TRBV20-1 and TRBJ2-7; weak D call: TRBD2 (7 bases). This CDR3 has 16 amino acids. Germline loops: CDR1 DFQATT, CDR2 SNEGSKA (reference sequence). V was clipped by 1 base and J by 3 bases, with 19 bases between them. Incomplete CDR3 DNA: TGCAGTGCTAGAGCCCGCCTTGGGGGGGGCCTCTACGAG. Translated, it gives CSARARLGGGLYE. From start to end, the CDR3 is CSARARLGGGLYEQYF.

This clone was seen repeatedly, ten times or more. This chain's CDR3 is CASSLGAGRLPQHF. The CDR3 DNA, read in part, is TGTGCCAGCAGCTTAGGTGCAGGGAGGCTGCCC. This chain uses TRBV7-8 with TRBJ1-5, with D perhaps matching TRBD1 (5 bases). The read gets to within 3 residues of the CDR3 end, and the germline J gene fills in the rest. From germline, CDR1 is SGHVS and CDR2 FQNEAQ. This CDR3 region has 14 residues. Trimming stripped 1 base from V and 9 bases from J, with 13 bases between.

This clone was recorded at least ten times. The read terminates 3 residues ahead of where the CDR3 ends, so the germline J gene completes it. V gene TRBV10-3 combines with J gene TRBJ1-4; no clear D gene. The V end was cut by 11 bases, the J end by 4 bases, with 14 bases between. The CDR3 runs 13 residues. The V gene's germline CDR1 is ENHRY and CDR2 SYGVKD. The CDR3 here is CAVARGVNEKLFF. The covered CDR3 bases are TGTGCCGTCGCACGGGGAGTTAATGAAAAA.

This clone has ten or more counts. The DNA ends 3 residues before the CDR3 does, and the rest of the CDR3 is filled in from the germline J gene. The rearrangement links TRBV7-3 to TRBJ1-1, with D possibly TRBD1 on 5 matching bases. Per germline, CDR1 SGHTA and CDR2 FQGTGA. With 5 bases removed from V and 1 base from J, the gap between germline ends came to 8 bases. CDR3 length: 13 amino acids. CDR3 bases read: TGTGCCAGCAGCCTCGGACAGAACACTGAA. Translating it yields CASSLGQNTE. The complete CDR3 protein is CASSLGQNTEAFF.

This clone was seen at least ten times. The observed sequence ends 3 residues before the CDR3 terminus, with the missing tail filled in from the germline J gene. The rearrangement links TRBV19 to TRBJ2-7; 10 bases align to TRBD1. Per germline, CDR1 LNHDA and CDR2 SQIVND (reference sequence). The CDR3 loop spans 17 amino acids. V shed 4 bases and J 3 bases; nucleotides not matched to a gene: 12. CDR3 region: CASSTRTGGFPNYEQYF. The sequenced part of the CDR3 DNA is TGTGCCAGTAGTACCCGGACAGGGGGTTTTCCTAACTACGAG.

This clone was detected many times. The CDR3 bases that were read are TGTGCCAGCAGTCCCGGACAGGGTGGCTATGGC. The encoded protein is CASSPGQGGYG. In full, the CDR3 reads CASSPGQGGYGYTF. This rearrangement joins TRBV7-9 to TRBJ1-2, with 8 bases aligning to TRBD1. The read is 3 residues too short to cover the CDR3 end, so that end is filled in from the germline J gene. The CDR3 spans 14 residues. The germline V gene encodes CDR1 SEHNR and CDR2 FQNEAQ (reference sequence). With 6 bases clipped from V and 4 bases from J, the junction kept 7 bases outside the gene matches.

This clone was counted many times. The read terminates 3 residues ahead of where the CDR3 ends, so the germline J gene completes it. The chain links TRBV5-4 to TRBJ2-1; perhaps TRBD1 as D (6 bases). Germline CDR1 is SGHNT and CDR2 is YYREEE (reference sequence). Trimming cost V 3 bases and J 8 bases, with 21 bases left between them. The CDR3 extends over 16 amino acids. The part of the CDR3 DNA that was read is TGTGCCAGCAGCTCCTACCCCCGAGGGGGTCTAGATGAG. This gives the protein CASSSYPRGGLDE. The entire CDR3 sequence reads CASSSYPRGGLDEQFF.

This clone was counted many times. The CDR3 extends 3 residues past the end of the read, so its final part is completed from the germline J gene. The gene calls are TRBV4-1 and TRBJ2-7; 11 bases line up with TRBD2. Losses at the gene ends were 4 bases for V and 2 bases for J; bases not matched to a gene: 4. Germline lookup yields CDR1 MGHRA and CDR2 YSYEKL. This CDR3 is 15 amino acids long. CDR3: CASSPVTSGAYEQYF. The covered CDR3 bases are TGCGCCAGCAGCCCCGTGACTAGCGGGGCCTACGAG.

At least ten counts were recorded for this clone. Partial CDR3 DNA: TGTGCCAGCAGCTTAGATGGCCGGGTGACC. Translating gives CASSLDGRVT. From start to end, the CDR3 is CASSLDGRVTQYF. The chain links TRBV7-9 to TRBJ2-5; no reliable D call. The CDR3 end is not reached by the read, which stops 3 residues before it; the germline J gene fills it in. CDR1 SEHNR and CDR2 FQNEAQ come from the germline V gene (reference sequence). The CDR3 is 13 amino acids. Trimming removed 1 base at V and 7 bases at J, with 10 bases between.

This clone was seen many times. The read gets to within 3 residues of the CDR3 end, and the germline J gene fills in the rest. J is TRBJ1-2 and V is TRBV7-6; 7 bases are shared with TRBD1. The V gene's germline CDR1 is SGHVS and CDR2 FNYEAQ. V shed 6 bases, J shed 4 bases, and the junction held 8 bases outside the gene matches. There are 14 residues in the CDR3. The chain's CDR3 is CASSELDRAYGYTF. The CDR3 bases that were read are TGTGCCAGCAGTGAACTCGACAGGGCCTATGGC. The full variable domain, rest sourced from reference TRBV7-6 and TRBJ1-2, is GAGVSQSPRYKVTKRGQDVALRCDPISGHVSLYWYRQALGQGPEFLTYFNYEAQQDKSGLPNDRFSAERPEGSISTLTIQRTEQRDSAMYRCASSELDRAYGYTFGSGTRLTVV.

At least ten counts were recorded for this clone. The missing CDR3 end, 3 residues past where the read stops, is filled in from the germline J gene. This sequence joins TRBV19 and TRBJ2-6; 9 nucleotides align to TRBD1. Germline loops: CDR1 LNHDA, CDR2 SQIVND (reference sequence). The V segment lost 5 bases and the J segment 4 bases; nucleotides outside the gene matches: 6. CDR3 length equals 16 residues. CDR3 region: CASSPQGALGANVLTF. The sequenced part of the CDR3 DNA is TGTGCCAGTAGTCCACAGGGGGCGCTGGGGGCCAACGTC. Variable domain in full (rest from reference TRBV19 and TRBJ2-6): DGGITQSPKYLFRKEGQNVTLSCEQNLNHDAMYWYRQDPGQGLRLIYYSQIVNDFQKGDIAEGYSVSREKKESFPLTVTSAQKNPTAFYLCASSPQGALGANVLTFGAGSRLTVL.

As to this clone: The DNA ends 3 residues before the CDR3 does, and the rest of the CDR3 is filled in from the germline J gene. The chain employs TRBV6-4 and TRBJ2-1, with D maybe TRBD1 (6 bases). The germline gives CDR1 MRHNA, CDR2 SNTAGT. CDR3 length: 15 amino acids. The V and J ends lost 4 bases and 7 bases respectively, with 17 bases between them. Incomplete CDR3 DNA: TGTGCCAGCAGTGCCGAAAGGGGGATACGGAATGAG. As protein: CASSAERGIRNE. The complete CDR3 protein is CASSAERGIRNEQFF.

This clone was counted a few times. The CDR3 goes on 3 residues after the read ends, and that part is filled in from the germline J gene. V and J are TRBV30 and TRBJ2-4, with D perhaps TRBD1 (6 bases). The CDR3 has 13 residues. Germline V CDR1 and CDR2: GTSNPN, SVGIG (reference sequence). The CDR3 spells CAWTIGGRDGQYF. The sequenced CDR3 bases are TGTGCCTGGACCATAGGGGGTAGGGATGGT.